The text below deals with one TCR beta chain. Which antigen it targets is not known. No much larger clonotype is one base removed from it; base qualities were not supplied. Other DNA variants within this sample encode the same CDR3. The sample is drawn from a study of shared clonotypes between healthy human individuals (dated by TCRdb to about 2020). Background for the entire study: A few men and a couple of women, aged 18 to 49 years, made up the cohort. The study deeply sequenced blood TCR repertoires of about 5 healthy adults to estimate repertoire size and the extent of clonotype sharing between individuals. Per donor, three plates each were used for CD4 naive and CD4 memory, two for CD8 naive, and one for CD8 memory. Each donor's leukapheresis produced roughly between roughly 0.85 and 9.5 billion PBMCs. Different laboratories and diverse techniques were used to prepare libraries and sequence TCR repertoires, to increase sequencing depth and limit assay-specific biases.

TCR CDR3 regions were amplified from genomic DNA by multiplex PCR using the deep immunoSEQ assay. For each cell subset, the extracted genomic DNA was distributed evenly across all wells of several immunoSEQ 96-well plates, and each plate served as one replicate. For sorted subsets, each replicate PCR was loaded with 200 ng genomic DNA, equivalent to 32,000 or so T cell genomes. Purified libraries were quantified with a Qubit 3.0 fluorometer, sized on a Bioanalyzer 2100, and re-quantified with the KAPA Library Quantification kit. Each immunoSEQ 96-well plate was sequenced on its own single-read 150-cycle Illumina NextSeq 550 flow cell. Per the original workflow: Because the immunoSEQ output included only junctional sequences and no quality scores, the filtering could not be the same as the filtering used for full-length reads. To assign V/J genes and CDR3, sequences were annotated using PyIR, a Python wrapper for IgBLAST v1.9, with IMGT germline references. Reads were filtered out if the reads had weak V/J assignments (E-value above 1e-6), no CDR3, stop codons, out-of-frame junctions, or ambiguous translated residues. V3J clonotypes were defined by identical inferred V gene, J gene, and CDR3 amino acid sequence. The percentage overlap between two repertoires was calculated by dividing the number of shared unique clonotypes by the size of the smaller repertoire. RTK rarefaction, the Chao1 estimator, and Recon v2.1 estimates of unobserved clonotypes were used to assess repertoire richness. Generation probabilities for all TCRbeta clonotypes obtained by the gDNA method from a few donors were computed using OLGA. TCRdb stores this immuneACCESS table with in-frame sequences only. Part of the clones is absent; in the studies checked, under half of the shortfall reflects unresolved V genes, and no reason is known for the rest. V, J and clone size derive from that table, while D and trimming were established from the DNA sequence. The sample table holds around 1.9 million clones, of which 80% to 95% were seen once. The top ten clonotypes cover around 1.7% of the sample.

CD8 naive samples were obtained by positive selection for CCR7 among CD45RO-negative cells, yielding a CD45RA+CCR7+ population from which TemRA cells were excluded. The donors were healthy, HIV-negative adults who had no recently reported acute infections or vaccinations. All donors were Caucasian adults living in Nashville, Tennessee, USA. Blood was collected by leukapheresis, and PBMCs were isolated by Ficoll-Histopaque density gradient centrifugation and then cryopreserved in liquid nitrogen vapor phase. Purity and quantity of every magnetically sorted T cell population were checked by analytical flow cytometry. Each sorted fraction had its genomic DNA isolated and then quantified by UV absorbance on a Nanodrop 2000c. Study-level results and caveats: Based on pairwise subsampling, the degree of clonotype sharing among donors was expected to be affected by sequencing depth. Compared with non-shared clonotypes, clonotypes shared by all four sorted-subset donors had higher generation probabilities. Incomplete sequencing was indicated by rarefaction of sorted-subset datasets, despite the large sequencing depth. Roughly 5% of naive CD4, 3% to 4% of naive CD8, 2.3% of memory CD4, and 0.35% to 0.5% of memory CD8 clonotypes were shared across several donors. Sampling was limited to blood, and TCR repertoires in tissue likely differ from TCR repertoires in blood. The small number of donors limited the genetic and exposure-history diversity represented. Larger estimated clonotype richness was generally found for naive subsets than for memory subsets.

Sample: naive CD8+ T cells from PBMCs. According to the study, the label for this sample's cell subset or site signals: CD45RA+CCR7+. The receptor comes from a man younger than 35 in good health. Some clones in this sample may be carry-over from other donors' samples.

The CDR3: CASSSRQTYEQYF. The nucleotide sequence is given as TGTGCCAGCAGCTCACGTCAGACCTACGAGCAGTACTTC. The chain links TRBV7-2 with TRBJ2-7; confidence is insufficient to name the D gene. The CDR3 sequence holds 13 residues, the cysteine and phenylalanine included. This entry keeps only the CDR3 DNA: 39 bases, framed from base 1. Looking up the germline V gene yields CDR1 SGHTA and CDR2 FQGNSA. V loses 4 bases of germline sequence and J loses 2 bases, and the interval between the two ends is 9 bases.